One sample yielded the 21 T cell receptor beta chains listed below, sequenced in a study of blood T cell repertoires in COVID-19. The assay was immunoSEQ multiplex PCR, and TCRdb's table has in-frame clones only and misses some. The sample gives roughly 80,000 clones, approximately 90% of which show up once; about 9.6% is in the top ten. Material for sequencing was peripheral blood. Every receptor here comes from a human donor in a cohort sampled during active COVID-19.

V and J are TRBV10-3 and TRBJ2-7; 11 bases map to TRBD1. Germline V lookup: CDR1 ENHRY, CDR2 SYGVKD. The CDR3 contains 14 residues. V trimming: 7 bases; J trimming: 2 bases; junction bases outside the gene matches: 4. The CDR3 reads CAIKGTGGPYEQYF. CDR3 DNA sequence: TGTGCCATCAAGGGGACAGGGGGGCCCTACGAGCAGTACTTC.

The chain carries TRBV25-1 and TRBJ2-2; the match to TRBD1 covers 9 bases. The germline V gene encodes CDR1 MGHDK and CDR2 SYGVNS. The length of the CDR3 is 16 residues. V lost 6 bases and J lost 1; bases outside the gene matches: 6. The CDR3 region has the DNA TGTGCCAGCAGGAAACAGGGGGCCTGGAACACCGGGGAGCTGTTTTTT. This translates into CASRKQGAWNTGELFF.

The chain has TRBV30 and TRBJ1-1; tentatively, D is TRBD1 (6 bases). Trimming pared 1 base from V and 4 bases from J, leaving 13 bases between. The CDR3 consists of 14 residues. Per germline, CDR1 GTSNPN and CDR2 SVGIG (reference sequence). This CDR3 reads CAWSGFAGVTEAFF. The CDR3 DNA follows: TGTGCCTGGAGTGGATTTGCAGGGGTCACTGAAGCTTTCTTT.

This clone occurred a few times. J is TRBJ1-3 and V is TRBV4-1, with 8 bases that match TRBD1. CDR1 is MGHRA, CDR2 YSYEKL, per germline. The V and J ends lost 1 base and 1 base, in that order; junction bases with no gene match: 6. The CDR3 has 17 residues. The CDR3 DNA is TGCGCCAGCAGCCAAGGTCCTACAGGGGGATCTGGAAACACCATATATTTT. Its translation: CASSQGPTGGSGNTIYF.

V and J are TRBV30 and TRBJ1-1; the D gene is possibly TRBD1 (6 bases). CDR1 GTSNPN and CDR2 SVGIG come from the germline V gene (reference sequence). With 0 bases removed from V and 3 bases from J, the gap between germline ends came to 17 bases. The CDR3 is made up of 16 amino acids. The CDR3 loop reads CAWSVRGGLRDTEAFF. In DNA, the CDR3 is TGTGCCTGGAGTGTTCGGGGGGGGCTACGTGACACTGAAGCTTTCTTT.

V gene TRBV10-3 combines with J gene TRBJ1-6; tentative D call: TRBD1 (6 bases). Trimming shortened V by 3 bases and J by 9 bases, and 15 bases separated the two germline ends. CDR1 and CDR2 from the germline V gene are ENHRY and SYGVKD. The CDR3 loop spans 15 amino acids. In DNA, the CDR3 is TGTGCCATCAGTGATCGGGGGGCGGCTATTTCACCCCTCCACTTT. As protein: CAISDRGAAISPLHF.

In this sample, this clone turned up a few times. The chain joins TRBV12-3 or TRBV12-4 to TRBJ2-2; D might be TRBD1 (6 bases). This CDR3 is 13 amino acids long. The V end lost 7 bases, the J end lost 7 bases, and 13 bases lay between the germline ends. CDR3 in DNA: TGTGCCAGCACTTCAGGGGCGGGCGGGGAGCTGTTTTTT. Protein sequence: CASTSGAGGELFF.

This sequence joins TRBV27 and TRBJ1-4; 8 nucleotides line up with TRBD1. J lost 5 bases, V lost 0 bases, and 2 bases had no gene match. The CDR3 has 15 amino acids. Germline V gene data show CDR1 as MNHEY and CDR2 as SMNVEV (reference sequence). CDR3 loop: CASSLSAGGNEKLFF. In DNA, the CDR3 is TGTGCCAGCAGTTTATCTGCAGGGGGCAATGAAAAACTGTTTTTT.

This rearrangement joins TRBV5-1 to TRBJ2-2; the D gene is possibly TRBD1 (6 bases). Trimming pared 3 bases from V and 4 bases from J, leaving 16 bases between. Per germline, CDR1 SGHRS and CDR2 YFSETQ. The CDR3 has 16 amino acids. The CDR3 coding sequence is TGCGCCAGCAGCTCCCAGGGGCAGGGGACCACCGGGGAGCTGTTTTTT. Protein sequence: CASSSQGQGTTGELFF.

The chain joins TRBV29-1 to TRBJ1-1; D not resolved. CDR3 length equals 11 residues. The V gene lost 5 bases and the J gene lost 5 bases, with 9 bases spanning the gap. Germline CDR1 reads SQVTM; CDR2 reads ANQGSEA. CDR3 coding DNA: TGCAGCGTTCACCGAGGGACTGAAGCTTTCTTT. It specifies CSVHRGTEAFF.

This sequence joins TRBV30 and TRBJ1-2; tentatively, D is TRBD1 (5 bases). The germline gives CDR1 GTSNPN, CDR2 SVGIG (reference sequence). The CDR3 consists of 15 residues. The V end lost 0 bases, the J end lost 3 bases, and 14 bases lay between the germline ends. This chain's CDR3 is CAWSVETARDYGYTF. The CDR3, as DNA: TGTGCCTGGAGTGTCGAGACAGCCCGGGACTATGGCTACACCTTC.

This clone was observed a few times. This chain links TRBV4-2 with TRBJ2-7, with TRBD1 identical over 9 bases. The CDR3 totals 14 residues. Germline values: CDR1 LGHNA, CDR2 YNFKEQ. The V gene end was trimmed by 3 bases and the J gene end by 3 bases; junction bases not matched to a gene: 3. The CDR3: CASSHEGQGYEQYF. As DNA, the CDR3 is TGTGCCAGCAGCCATGAGGGACAGGGCTACGAGCAGTACTTC.

V gene TRBV18 combines with J gene TRBJ1-2; D perhaps matches TRBD1 (5 bases). Germline CDR1 is KGHSH and CDR2 is LQKENI. The CDR3 loop spans 15 amino acids. V lost 3 bases to trimming and J lost 3 bases, with 14 bases between them. The CDR3 bases are TGTGCCAGCTCACCGGAGCCAGACAGCTACTATGGCTACACCTTC. Its protein is CASSPEPDSYYGYTF.

This chain joins TRBV5-1 and TRBJ2-5; 9 nucleotides align to TRBD2. This CDR3 has 15 amino acids. J gave up 5 bases and V 4 bases, and 9 bases lay outside the gene matches. Germline lookup yields CDR1 SGHRS and CDR2 YFSETQ. CDR3 sequence: CASSPGASGAETQYF. DNA for the CDR3: TGCGCCAGCAGCCCCGGGGCTAGCGGGGCCGAGACCCAGTACTTC.

This chain joins TRBV5-8 and TRBJ2-6; unclear D gene. Deletions cut 4 bases from V and 5 bases from J, with 4 bases between. The germline CDR1 and CDR2 sequences are SGHTS and YDEGEE. This CDR3 contains 12 residues. In DNA form, the CDR3 reads TGTGCCAGCAGCCAAAGGGCCAACGTCCTGACTTTC. As protein: CASSQRANVLTF.

V gene TRBV3-1 (or the pseudogene TRBV3-2) combines with J gene TRBJ1-2; a possible D gene is TRBD1 (5 bases). V lost 4 bases and J lost 7, with 13 bases in between. Germline assignment: CDR1 LGHDT and CDR2 YNNKEL (reference sequence). This CDR3 spans 13 amino acids. The CDR3 spells CASSPGRVRGYTF. CDR3 coding DNA: TGTGCCAGCAGCCCCGGCAGGGTTCGTGGCTACACCTTC.

V usage is TRBV3-1 (or the pseudogene TRBV3-2) and J usage is TRBJ1-6, with 8 bases aligning to TRBD1. The CDR3 is made up of 15 amino acids. CDR1 LGHDT and CDR2 YNNKEL come from the germline V gene (reference sequence). With 3 bases clipped from V and 7 bases from J, the junction kept 5 bases outside the gene matches. In DNA form, the CDR3 reads TGTGCCAGCAGCCAGATGAGGACAGGGAATTCACCCCTCCACTTT. Protein: CASSQMRTGNSPLHF.

The J gene is TRBJ2-7, the V gene TRBV6-1; TRBD2 agrees at 9 bases. After removal of 1 base from V and 3 bases from J, the junction contained 7 bases not matched to a gene. This CDR3 spans 16 amino acids. Germline CDR1 reads MNHNS; CDR2 reads SASEGT. CDR3 in amino acids: CASSEEGSGGDYEQYF. The CDR3 nucleotides read TGTGCCAGCAGTGAAGAGGGTAGCGGGGGAGACTACGAGCAGTACTTC.

This chain uses TRBV5-1 with TRBJ1-1; 7 positions agree with TRBD1. This CDR3 has 15 amino acids. V gave up 5 bases and J gave up 2 bases; unmatched junction bases: 9. Germline CDR1 is SGHRS and CDR2 is YFSETQ. The CDR3: CASRSGTEINTEAFF. The CDR3 DNA is TGCGCCAGCAGGTCTGGGACAGAGATAAACACTGAAGCTTTCTTT.

This chain uses TRBV6-7 with TRBJ1-3; TRBD1 agrees at 11 bases. TRBV6-7 is an open reading frame whose function is uncertain. The CDR3 runs 15 residues. The junction had 11 bases not matched to a gene; V was cut back by 5 bases and J by 11 bases. CDR3 in DNA: TGTGCCAGCAGTCCCTGGACAGGGGGCACAATACCCATATATTTT. Translation: CASSPWTGGTIPIYF.

The chain is built from TRBV6-6 and TRBJ2-2, with D unclear. The germline V gene has CDR1 MNHNY and CDR2 SVGAGI (reference sequence). The CDR3 covers 16 residues. V lost 7 bases and J 0 bases, leaving 15 bases between the germline ends. The CDR3 bases are TGTGCCAGCATCCCCCCGGAGATCACGAACACCGGGGAGCTGTTTTTT. Its translation: CASIPPEITNTGELFF.